This record concerns one T cell receptor beta chain sequence. What it binds is unknown. The data belong to a study of blood T cells in healthy people across ages. Study results and limitations: Age brought a roughly linear fall in TCR beta diversity measured per million T cells.

CDR3 length: 14 residues. Germline V gene sequence: CDR1 MNHEY, CDR2 SVGEGT. Trimming took 2 bases from V and 6 from J, leaving 12 bases between them. A second PCR, run for about 6 to 11 cycles, used a sample-barcoded 5' primer plus a J-beta primer mix. Each cDNA molecule was tagged by a template-switch adaptor with 12 random nucleotides. Per sample, CDR3-containing paired-end reads numbered at least 3 million. TCRdb ran MiXCR on the 5' RACE reads and lists one entry per CDR3 protein. There are some 900,000 distinct CDR3 sequences in the sample; about 48% occur only once, and around an eighth lies in the top ten. Samples each yielded at least 5.5 micrograms of total RNA.

The sequencing input was blood. This TCR was sampled from a young man in good health. The chain is built from TRBV6-2 or TRBV6-3 and TRBJ2-3; D call uncertain. CDR3: CASSYPWERDTQYF. The CDR3 bases are TGTGCCAGCAGTTACCCCTGGGAACGGGATACGCAGTATTTT.